Presented here are 24 T cell receptor beta chains from one specimen sequenced in a study of T-cell memory formation after mild COVID-19. TCRdb re-derived calls from the 5' RACE reads in MiXCR, one entry per CDR3 protein. The data hold some 440,000 distinct CDR3 sequences, with roughly 25% observed a single time. Sequences were obtained from PBMCs or a T cell subset sorted from them (not recorded which). The receptors were gathered from an adult woman who had mild COVID-19 (a few samples of this study predate the infection). Cell type and time point are not known.

This clonotype was seen only a few times. The rearrangement joins TRBV12-3 or TRBV12-4 to TRBJ2-5, with 7 bases that match TRBD1. V was pared by 2 bases and J by 1 base, with 4 bases of the junction left unmatched. This CDR3 is 15 amino acids long. The CDR3 coding sequence is TGTGCCAGCAGTTTACAAGGGACAGCCCAAGAGACCCAGTACTTC. This encodes CASSLQGTAQETQYF.

The chain recombines TRBV7-8 with TRBJ2-1, with a possible D match to TRBD1 (6 bases). The V gene lost 5 bases and the J gene lost 6 bases, with 17 bases spanning the gap. The CDR3 has 15 amino acids. CDR1 and CDR2 from the germline V gene are SGHVS and FQNEAQ. CDR3: CASSPPSGDRNEQFF. For the CDR3, the DNA is TGTGCCAGCAGCCCGCCGTCAGGGGATCGCAATGAGCAGTTCTTC.

This clonotype came up a few times. V gene TRBV15 combines with J gene TRBJ2-3; TRBD1 is a possible D gene (6 bases). With 0 bases removed from V and 2 bases from J, the gap between germline ends came to 9 bases. Germline CDR1 and CDR2: LNHNV and YYDKDF (reference sequence). The CDR3 contains 15 residues. The CDR3 sequence is CATSRDRGITDTQYF. CDR3 in DNA: TGTGCCACCAGCAGAGACAGGGGAATCACAGATACGCAGTATTTT. The full variable domain, rest sourced from reference TRBV15 and TRBJ2-3, is DAMVIQNPRYQVTQFGKPVTLSCSQTLNHNVMYWYQQKSSQAPKLLFHYYDKDFNNEADTPDNFQSRRPNTSFCFLDIRSPGLGDTAMYLCATSRDRGITDTQYFGPGTRLTVL.

This clonotype came up a few times. The CDR3 is CASSNWTGNTGELFF. DNA of the CDR3: TGTGCCAGCAGCAACTGGACAGGGAACACCGGGGAGCTGTTTTTT. This chain uses TRBV7-2 with TRBJ2-2; 7 nucleotides match TRBD1. V lost 5 bases to trimming and J lost 1 base; unmatched junction nucleotides: 4. CDR1 and CDR2 (germline): SGHTA, FQGNSA. The CDR3 runs 15 residues.

V usage is TRBV5-1 and J usage is TRBJ1-5; D is possibly TRBD1 (5 bases). This CDR3 region has 15 residues. Trimming left V 4 bases short and J 4 bases short, with 15 bases between. CDR1 is SGHRS and CDR2 is YFSETQ in the germline V gene. Written as DNA, the CDR3 is TGCGCCAGCAGCAAGGACGGGACGGAAAATCAGCCCCAGCATTTT. It yields the protein CASSKDGTENQPQHF.

CDR3 coding DNA: TGTGCCAGCAGCGTAGGGGACAGCTCTAACTATGGCTACACCTTC. Residues: CASSVGDSSNYGYTF. The J gene is TRBJ1-2, the V gene TRBV9; 7 bases match TRBD1. The CDR3 contains 15 residues. Trimming took 0 bases from V and 0 from J; bases not matched to a gene: 2. Germline assignment: CDR1 SGDLS and CDR2 YYNGEE.

The V gene is TRBV5-4, the J gene TRBJ2-3; 8 nucleotides line up with TRBD1. CDR3 length: 16 amino acids. V trimming: 6 bases; J trimming: 0 bases; junction bases outside the gene matches: 9. Germline CDR1 is SGHNT and CDR2 is YYREEE (reference sequence). In DNA, the CDR3 is TGTGCCAGCAACCTCGGACAGGGCCCTAGCACAGATACGCAGTATTTT. This translates into CASNLGQGPSTDTQYF. The full variable domain, with the rest looked up from reference TRBV5-4 and TRBJ2-3, is ETGVTQSPTHLIKTRGQQVTLRCSSQSGHNTVSWYQQALGQGPQFIFQYYREEENGRGNFPPRFSGLQFPNYSSELNVNALELDDSALYLCASNLGQGPSTDTQYFGPGTRLTVL.

This clonotype came up a few times. The gene calls are TRBV4-1 and TRBJ2-2; TRBD1 agrees at 7 bases. Per germline, CDR1 MGHRA and CDR2 YSYEKL. V was pared by 4 bases and J by 4 bases, with 6 bases of the junction left unmatched. CDR3 length: 15 residues. The CDR3 nucleotides are TGCGCCAGCAGCCTCGTGACAGGGACCACCGGGGAGCTGTTTTTT. Its protein is CASSLVTGTTGELFF.

On this clonotype: The CDR3 carries no conserved terminal phenylalanine or tryptophan, so it likely arises from a read error. The chain combines TRBV19 with TRBJ2-7; maybe TRBD2 (6 bases). Germline V gene data show CDR1 as LNHDA and CDR2 as SQIVND (reference sequence). Trimming cost V 10 bases and J 1 base, with 20 bases left between them. The CDR3 consists of 15 residues. The CDR3 DNA reads as TGTGCCACTGCGCAAAGGGGACTTAAATCCTACGAGCAGTACTTA. Its translation is CATAQRGLKSYEQYL.

The CDR3 here is CATSDLGSGSIHNEQFF. The CDR3 bases are TGTGCCACCAGTGATTTAGGCAGCGGGAGCATTCACAATGAGCAGTTCTTC. The chain uses TRBV24-1 and TRBJ2-1, with 8 bases identical to TRBD2. There are 17 residues in the CDR3. V gave up 1 base and J gave up 5 bases; unmatched junction bases: 9. Germline V gene sequence: CDR1 KGHDR, CDR2 SFDVKD.

The J gene is TRBJ2-7, the V gene TRBV5-5, with 8 bases identical to TRBD2. The CDR3 spans 17 residues. The ends lost 4 bases at V and 2 bases at J; junction bases unmatched: 14. From germline, CDR1 is SGHKS and CDR2 YYEKEE (reference sequence). CDR3 residues: CASSPLASSGPPYEQYF. In DNA, the CDR3 is TGTGCCAGCAGCCCACTGGCCTCTAGCGGGCCGCCCTACGAGCAGTACTTC. The variable domain in full, completed from reference TRBV5-5 and TRBJ2-7, reads DAGVTQSPTHLIKTRGQQVTLRCSPISGHKSVSWYQQVLGQGPQFIFQYYEKEERGRGNFPDRFSARQFPNYSSELNVNALLLGDSALYLCASSPLASSGPPYEQYFGPGTRLTVT.

This chain connects TRBV10-3 to TRBJ2-3, with TRBD2 matching 10 bases. The V and J ends lost 3 bases and 2 bases, in that order; junction bases with no gene match: 5. Germline-derived CDR1 and CDR2 are ENHRY and SYGVKD. This CDR3 spans 16 amino acids. The CDR3 nucleotides read TGTGCCATCAGTGAAGGTAGCGGGGGGTACACAGATACGCAGTATTTT. Protein: CAISEGSGGYTDTQYF.

The rearrangement joins TRBV6-5 to TRBJ2-1; tentatively, D is TRBD2 (6 bases). Trimming left V 2 bases short and J 7 bases short, with 18 bases between. This CDR3 spans 16 amino acids. The germline CDR1 and CDR2 sequences are MNHEY and SVGAGI. CDR3 nucleotides: TGTGCCAGCAGTTACACCTTAGCAGCGGGTACGAATGAGCAGTTCTTC. Translated: CASSYTLAAGTNEQFF.

The chain joins TRBV14 to TRBJ2-7; unclear D gene. The CDR3 spans 11 residues. Trimming cost V 3 bases and J 6 bases, with 6 bases left between them. Per the germline V gene, CDR1 is SGHDN and CDR2 is FVKESK. The CDR3 region is CASSHTSEQYF. The CDR3 region has the DNA TGTGCCAGCAGCCATACCAGCGAGCAGTACTTC.

This CDR3 reads CASFRGTTGGFYSDTQYF. The DNA of the CDR3 is TGTGCCAGCTTCCGAGGGACGACAGGGGGATTCTATTCAGATACGCAGTATTTT. The V gene is TRBV18, the J gene TRBJ2-3; 9 nucleotides match TRBD1. CDR1 is KGHSH, CDR2 LQKENI, per germline. The CDR3 spans 18 residues. Trimming removed 7 bases from V and 4 bases from J; junction bases left unmatched: 18.

This clonotype was seen a few times. The chain has TRBV3-1 and TRBJ2-2, with D possibly being TRBD1 (5 bases). With 5 bases removed from V and 5 bases from J, the gap between germline ends came to 15 bases. The CDR3 has 15 amino acids. Germline CDR1 is LGHDT and CDR2 is YNNKEL (reference sequence). CDR3 loop: CASSTPGIYTGELFF. In nucleotides, the CDR3 is TGTGCCAGCAGCACCCCAGGGATCTATACCGGGGAGCTGTTTTTT.

This clonotype was found once. The chain employs TRBV14 and TRBJ1-1; possibly TRBD1 for D (6 bases). The V and J ends lost 0 bases and 1 base respectively, with 18 bases between them. CDR3 length: 18 amino acids. The V gene's germline CDR1 is SGHDN and CDR2 FVKESK. The CDR3 region has the DNA TGTGCCAGCAGCCAAGAGGTACCGGGACACAGGTCGAACACTGAAGCTTTCTTT. It codes for CASSQEVPGHRSNTEAFF.

The rearrangement joins TRBV5-1 to TRBJ1-6, with D tentatively TRBD1 (6 bases). The CDR3 runs 16 residues. V shed 7 bases and J shed 2 bases, with 16 bases lying between them. The germline V gene encodes CDR1 SGHRS and CDR2 YFSETQ. The CDR3 loop is CASAGRAGAYNSPLHF. The CDR3 DNA follows: TGCGCCAGCGCAGGGCGGGCAGGGGCCTATAATTCACCCCTCCACTTT. Using reference TRBV5-1 and TRBJ1-6 for the parts outside the CDR3, the full variable domain is KAGVTQTPRYLIKTRGQQVTLSCSPISGHRSVSWYQQTPGQGLQFLFEYFSETQRNKGNFPGRFSGRQFSNSRSEMNVSTLELGDSALYLCASAGRAGAYNSPLHFGNGTRLTVT.

This chain joins TRBV7-9 and TRBJ1-2, with TRBD1 matching over 9 bases. With 1 base clipped from V and 5 bases from J, the junction kept 5 bases outside the gene matches. CDR3 size: 15 residues. Germline values: CDR1 SEHNR, CDR2 FQNEAQ (reference sequence). Here the CDR3 DNA reads TGTGCCAGCAGCTTAGTGGACAGGGGAAGGTATGGCTACACCTTC. It specifies CASSLVDRGRYGYTF.

The table lists this clonotype with a few counts. CDR3 protein: CASEGVVDTQYF. CDR3 sequence (DNA): TGTGCCAGCGAAGGGGTTGTGGATACGCAGTATTTT. The J gene is TRBJ2-3, the V gene TRBV11-2; D perhaps matches TRBD1 (5 bases). CDR1 is SGHAT, CDR2 FQNNGV, per germline. CDR3 size: 12 residues. V lost 8 bases to trimming and J lost 6 bases, with 12 bases between them.

This clonotype occurred a few times. The chain links TRBV20-1 to TRBJ1-1, with 9 bases fitting TRBD1. V shed 3 bases, J shed 3 bases, and the junction held 8 bases outside the gene matches. Looked up from germline, CDR1 is DFQATT and CDR2 is SNEGSKA (reference sequence). CDR3 length: 15 amino acids. The CDR3 here is CSARPADRGHTEAFF. The CDR3 coding sequence is TGCAGTGCTAGGCCCGCGGACAGGGGACACACTGAAGCTTTCTTT.

The V gene is TRBV11-3, the J gene TRBJ2-2, with 11 bases that match TRBD2. The CDR3 extends over 15 amino acids. V dropped 10 bases and J dropped 4; count of bases not matched to a gene: 8. Germline V gene lookup returns CDR1 SGHNT and CDR2 YENEEA. The CDR3 loop reads CAIHGTSGSTGELFF. CDR3 nucleotides: TGTGCCATTCACGGGACTAGCGGAAGCACCGGGGAGCTGTTTTTT.

This clonotype turned up a few times. The chain joins TRBV29-1 to TRBJ2-7; TRBD1 or TRBD2 may be the D gene (5 bases each). Germline V gives CDR1 SQVTM, CDR2 ANQGSEA. Trimming pared 3 bases from V and 8 bases from J, leaving 11 bases between. CDR3 size: 11 residues. The CDR3 is CSVERGGQQYF. CDR3 DNA: TGCAGCGTTGAGAGGGGCGGACAGCAGTACTTC.

The V and J genes are TRBV20-1 and TRBJ1-1, with D hard to call. The CDR3 sequence is 14 residues long. CDR1 and CDR2 (germline): DFQATT, SNEGSKA (reference sequence). V was pared by 0 bases and J by 1 base, with 9 bases between. CDR3 protein: CSARDFTENTEAFF. The CDR3 DNA reads TGCAGTGCTAGAGATTTCACTGAGAACACTGAAGCTTTCTTT.